These 14 T cell receptor beta chains were all obtained from the same sample, sequenced in a study of immune cell composition in non-small cell lung cancer. Method: immunoSEQ multiplex PCR; TCRdb's copy keeps in-frame clones and lacks some. The sample yields roughly 11,000 clones, over 55% seen once. The source material was lung tumor tissue. The receptors here all came from a human donor with non-small cell lung cancer.

This clone showed up just once. This rearrangement joins TRBV9 to TRBJ2-1, with a weak D call TRBD2 (7 bases). V was clipped by 2 bases and J by 4 bases, with 16 bases between them. Germline V gene data show CDR1 as SGDLS and CDR2 as YYNGEE. This CDR3 has 16 amino acids. The CDR3 bases are TGTGCCAGCAGCGTTGGAACAGGGCGGGGGTACAATGAGCAGTTCTTC. Protein: CASSVGTGRGYNEQFF.

The chain uses TRBV5-1 and TRBJ2-7; 8 nucleotides agree with TRBD2. The CDR3 is 15 residues long. Germline loops: CDR1 SGHRS, CDR2 YFSETQ. Trimming cost V 2 bases and J 2 bases; bases outside gene matches: 6. The CDR3 spells CASSFSSGWTYEQYF. DNA of the CDR3: TGCGCCAGCAGCTTTTCTAGCGGGTGGACCTACGAGCAGTACTTC. Full variable domain (remainder filled in from reference TRBV5-1 and TRBJ2-7): KAGVTQTPRYLIKTRGQQVTLSCSPISGHRSVSWYQQTPGQGLQFLFEYFSETQRNKGNFPGRFSGRQFSNSRSEMNVSTLELGDSALYLCASSFSSGWTYEQYFGPGTRLTVT.

The chain recombines TRBV30 with TRBJ1-1; 7 bases map to TRBD1. Germline loops: CDR1 GTSNPN, CDR2 SVGIG (reference sequence). There are 13 residues in the CDR3. With V trimmed by 3 bases and J by 4 bases, 5 bases remained unmatched. CDR3 coding DNA: TGTGCCTGGAGCGCCGCAGGGGGCACTGAAGCTTTCTTT. It encodes CAWSAAGGTEAFF.

The rearrangement joins TRBV29-1 to TRBJ1-1, with TRBD1 matching 8 bases. Trimming at V came to 4 bases and at J to 5 bases, leaving 9 bases not matched to a gene. CDR1 is SQVTM, CDR2 ANQGSEA, per germline. There are 14 residues in the CDR3. The CDR3 reads CSVALRGRDTEAFF. CDR3 in DNA: TGCAGCGTTGCACTCAGGGGGCGAGATACTGAAGCTTTCTTT.

V usage is TRBV28 and J usage is TRBJ2-1; 11 positions agree with TRBD2. The CDR3 contains 18 residues. V shed 3 bases and J 4 bases; nucleotides not matched to a gene: 11. Germline V lookup: CDR1 MDHEN, CDR2 SYDVKM. The CDR3 sequence is CASSLVTSGMVAYNEQFF. The CDR3, as DNA: TGTGCCAGCAGTTTGGTGACTAGCGGGATGGTAGCGTACAATGAGCAGTTCTTC.

The chain links TRBV19 to TRBJ2-5; TRBD2 aligns across 11 bases. V shed 5 bases, J shed 4 bases, and the junction held 9 bases outside the gene matches. The CDR3 is made up of 16 amino acids. From germline, CDR1 is LNHDA and CDR2 SQIVND (reference sequence). In DNA, the CDR3 is TGTGCCAGTAGTCCGCCATTAGCGGGAGGGAGAGAGACCCAGTACTTC. Its protein product is CASSPPLAGGRETQYF.

The chain is built from TRBV5-1 and TRBJ2-2, with 8 bases that match TRBD2. V dropped 4 bases and J dropped 4; count of bases not matched to a gene: 12. Germline CDR1 and CDR2: SGHRS and YFSETQ. The CDR3 loop spans 17 amino acids. The CDR3 nucleotides read TGCGCCAGCAGCCCCGCTCCGACTAGCGCAATCACCGGGGAGCTGTTTTTT. Its translation: CASSPAPTSAITGELFF.

The J gene is TRBJ1-2, the V gene TRBV20-1, with a tentative D call TRBD1 (5 bases). Trimming pared 6 bases from V and 10 bases from J, leaving 15 bases between. The CDR3 is 11 amino acids. Germline V gene sequence: CDR1 DFQATT, CDR2 SNEGSKA (reference sequence). CDR3 sequence reads: CSAFDRGVYTF. The CDR3 DNA reads as TGCAGTGCCTTCGACAGAGGCGTCTACACCTTC.

The sample holds a few counts of this clone. This chain links TRBV6-1 with TRBJ2-1; D not certain. The germline V and J ends were trimmed by 7 bases and 1 base, with 8 bases remaining between them. This CDR3 has 13 residues. Germline values: CDR1 MNHNS, CDR2 SASEGT. The CDR3: CASILASYNEQFF. The CDR3 nucleotides read TGTGCCAGCATCTTAGCATCCTACAATGAGCAGTTCTTC.

A word on this clone: Other nucleotide sequences in the sample specify the same CDR3. The J gene is TRBJ2-6, the V gene TRBV7-3; 7 positions agree with TRBD1. CDR3 length equals 15 residues. Germline CDR1 is SGHTA and CDR2 is FQGTGA. Unmatched junction bases numbered 2, after V lost 4 bases and J lost 2 bases. CDR3 in amino acids: CASSYTGAGANVLTF. The DNA for the CDR3 is TGTGCCAGCAGCTACACAGGGGCTGGGGCCAACGTCCTGACTTTC.

V gene TRBV19 combines with J gene TRBJ1-1, with D unresolved. The CDR3 contains 16 residues. CDR1 is LNHDA, CDR2 SQIVND, per germline (reference sequence). V was cut by 7 bases and J by 0 bases, with 18 bases left in between. The CDR3 nucleotides read TGTGCCAGTACCCCATTGAACGCCCAGGTGAACACTGAAGCTTTCTTT. The encoded protein is CASTPLNAQVNTEAFF.

This rearrangement joins TRBV7-3 to TRBJ2-2, with D perhaps matching TRBD2 (5 bases). Trimming stripped 5 bases from V and 7 bases from J, with 5 bases between. There are 11 residues in the CDR3. Germline V lookup: CDR1 SGHTA, CDR2 FQGTGA. DNA for the CDR3: TGTGCCAGCAGCGCGGGCGGGGAGCTGTTTTTT. Amino acid sequence: CASSAGGELFF. Full variable domain (rest looked up from reference TRBV7-3 and TRBJ2-2): GAGVSQTPSNKVTEKGKYVELRCDPISGHTALYWYRQSLGQGPEFLIYFQGTGAADDSGLPNDRFFAVRPEGSVSTLKIQRTERGDSAVYLCASSAGGELFFGEGSRLTVL.

The gene calls are TRBV5-1 and TRBJ1-2; D is ambiguous. V lost 0 bases and J lost 8, with 8 bases in between. The CDR3 extends over 12 amino acids. Germline V gives CDR1 SGHRS, CDR2 YFSETQ. The chain's CDR3 is CASSLDAAGYTF. In DNA, the CDR3 is TGCGCCAGCAGCTTGGACGCGGCCGGCTACACCTTC.

Only a few counts were recorded for this clone. The chain carries TRBV19 and TRBJ1-5; TRBD1 is a possible D gene (5 bases). The CDR3 totals 15 residues. Per germline, CDR1 LNHDA and CDR2 SQIVND (reference sequence). V dropped 3 bases and J dropped 2 bases, with 11 bases sitting between them. Here the CDR3 DNA reads TGTGCCAGTAGTATCTCGTGGGGGGGCAATCAGCCCCAGCATTTT. Its translation: CASSISWGGNQPQHF.